This TCR beta chain was profiled in a study of identical twins. This clonotype has more than one count but fewer than ten. Trimming removed 5 bases at V and 3 bases at J, with 13 bases between. The CDR3 consists of 15 residues. The germline CDR1 and CDR2 sequences are SEHNR and FQNEAQ (reference sequence). From the 5' RACE reads, TCRdb called clonotypes with MiXCR, one entry per CDR3 protein. The sample lists more than 650,000 distinct CDR3 sequences; over 5% were seen once. This chain joins TRBV7-9 and TRBJ2-2, with D tentatively TRBD1 (5 bases). Specimen: naive T cells sorted from blood. This TCR derives from a man younger than 35 in good health. The CDR3 nucleotides read TGTGCCAGCAGCCGGACACAGCTCGACACCGGGGAGCTGTTTTTT. Protein product: CASSRTQLDTGELFF.